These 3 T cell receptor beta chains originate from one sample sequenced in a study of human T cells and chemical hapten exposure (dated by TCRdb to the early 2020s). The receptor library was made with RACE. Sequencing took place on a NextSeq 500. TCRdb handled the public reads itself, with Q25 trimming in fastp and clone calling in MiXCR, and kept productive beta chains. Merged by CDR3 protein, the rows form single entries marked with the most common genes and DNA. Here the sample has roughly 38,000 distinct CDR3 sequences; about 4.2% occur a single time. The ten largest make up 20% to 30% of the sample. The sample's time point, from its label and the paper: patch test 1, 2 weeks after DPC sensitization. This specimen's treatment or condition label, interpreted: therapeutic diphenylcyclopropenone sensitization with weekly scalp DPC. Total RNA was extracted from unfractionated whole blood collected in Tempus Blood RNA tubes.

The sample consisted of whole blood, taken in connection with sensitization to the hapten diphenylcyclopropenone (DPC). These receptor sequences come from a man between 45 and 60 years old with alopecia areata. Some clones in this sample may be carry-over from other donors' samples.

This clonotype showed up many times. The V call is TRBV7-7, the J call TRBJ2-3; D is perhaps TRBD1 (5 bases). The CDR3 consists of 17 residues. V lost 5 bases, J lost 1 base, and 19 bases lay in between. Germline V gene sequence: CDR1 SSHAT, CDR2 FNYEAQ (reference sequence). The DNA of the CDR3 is TGTGCCAGCAGCCCGTCGATGGGAAGGGGTGGCACAGATACGCAGTATTTT. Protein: CASSPSMGRGGTDTQYF.

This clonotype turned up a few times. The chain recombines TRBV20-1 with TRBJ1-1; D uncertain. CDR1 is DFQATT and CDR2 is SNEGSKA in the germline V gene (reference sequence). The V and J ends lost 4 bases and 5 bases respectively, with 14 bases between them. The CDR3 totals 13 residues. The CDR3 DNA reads TGCAGTGCTATTGACCCCTCGAGGACTGAAGCTTTCTTT. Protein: CSAIDPSRTEAFF.

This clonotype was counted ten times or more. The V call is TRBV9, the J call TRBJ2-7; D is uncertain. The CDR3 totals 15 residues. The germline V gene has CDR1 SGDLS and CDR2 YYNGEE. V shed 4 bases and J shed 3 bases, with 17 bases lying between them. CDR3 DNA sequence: TGTGCCAGCAGCTACACCCCTGGCCTGAACTACGAGCAGTACTTC. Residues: CASSYTPGLNYEQYF.